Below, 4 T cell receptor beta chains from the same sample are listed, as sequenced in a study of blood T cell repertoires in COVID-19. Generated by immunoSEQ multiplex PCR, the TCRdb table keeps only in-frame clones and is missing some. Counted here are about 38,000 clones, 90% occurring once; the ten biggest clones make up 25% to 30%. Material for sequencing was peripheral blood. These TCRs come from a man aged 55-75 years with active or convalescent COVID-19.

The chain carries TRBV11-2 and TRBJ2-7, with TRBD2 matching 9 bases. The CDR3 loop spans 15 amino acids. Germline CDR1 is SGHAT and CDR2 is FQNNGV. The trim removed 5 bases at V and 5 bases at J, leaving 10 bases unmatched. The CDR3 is CASSLIAGVLDEQYF. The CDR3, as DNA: TGTGCCAGCAGCCTGATAGCGGGAGTTTTGGACGAGCAGTACTTC.

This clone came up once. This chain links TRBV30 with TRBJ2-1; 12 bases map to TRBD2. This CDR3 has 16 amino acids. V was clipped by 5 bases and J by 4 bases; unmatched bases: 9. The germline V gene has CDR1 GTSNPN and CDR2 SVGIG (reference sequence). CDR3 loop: CAWGLAGGPKYNEQFF. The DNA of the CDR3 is TGTGCCTGGGGTCTAGCGGGAGGGCCAAAGTACAATGAGCAGTTCTTC. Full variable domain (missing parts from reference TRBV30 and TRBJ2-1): SQTIHQWPATLVQPVGSPLSLECTVEGTSNPNLYWYRQAAGRGLQLLFYSVGIGQISSEVPQNLSASRPQDRQFILSSKKLLLSDSGFYLCAWGLAGGPKYNEQFFGPGTRLTVL.

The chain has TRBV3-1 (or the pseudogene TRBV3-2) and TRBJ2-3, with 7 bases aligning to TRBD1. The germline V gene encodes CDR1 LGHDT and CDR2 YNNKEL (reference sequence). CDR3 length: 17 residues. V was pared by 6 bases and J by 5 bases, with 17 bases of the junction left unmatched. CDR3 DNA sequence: TGTGCCAGCAGTCATCTAACCGGGACAGTCCCCATAGATACGCAGTATTTT. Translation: CASSHLTGTVPIDTQYF.

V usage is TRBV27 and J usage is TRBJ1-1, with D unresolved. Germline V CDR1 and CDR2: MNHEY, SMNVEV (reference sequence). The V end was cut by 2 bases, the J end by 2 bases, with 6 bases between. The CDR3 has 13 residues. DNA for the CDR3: TGTGCCAGCAGTTTACGGGAAAACACTGAAGCTTTCTTT. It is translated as CASSLRENTEAFF.